Each of the 10 T cell receptor beta chains below was sequenced from the same sample in a study of cytomegalovirus exposure and HLA in healthy donors. Only in-frame clones appear in the TCRdb table, and some are missing; sequencing was by immunoSEQ multiplex PCR. Of 200,000 to 250,000 clones detected, approximately 88% appear once; the ten largest clones hold 11% to 15%. Material for sequencing was PBMCs. The receptors derive from a woman aged 25 to 39 in good health and CMV-seropositive.

The V and J genes are TRBV5-1 and TRBJ1-2; no clear D. From germline, CDR1 is SGHRS and CDR2 YFSETQ. V dropped 4 bases and J dropped 0 bases, with 13 bases sitting between them. This CDR3 spans 15 amino acids. The CDR3 is CASSPTTTANYGYTF. The CDR3 bases are TGCGCCAGCAGCCCTACAACTACTGCTAACTATGGCTACACCTTC.

V and J are TRBV6-1 and TRBJ1-2; 8 nucleotides match TRBD1. Per germline, CDR1 MNHNS and CDR2 SASEGT. V was pared by 3 bases and J by 0 bases, with 6 bases of the junction left unmatched. CDR3 length equals 16 residues. In DNA, the CDR3 is TGTGCCAGCAGTGATATAAAGGACAGGGCTAACTATGGCTACACCTTC. This gives the protein CASSDIKDRANYGYTF.

Only one count was recorded for this clone. J is TRBJ1-4 and V is TRBV29-1; unclear D gene. Germline CDR1 SQVTM, CDR2 ANQGSEA. The CDR3 totals 12 residues. V lost 4 bases and J lost 7, with 10 bases in between. CDR3 DNA sequence: TGCAGCGTTGGGACCTCCGGTGAAAAACTGTTTTTT. Translation: CSVGTSGEKLFF.

The chain combines TRBV25-1 with TRBJ2-1; possible D gene TRBD2, 6 bases. CDR1 MGHDK and CDR2 SYGVNS come from the germline V gene. There are 11 residues in the CDR3. V was pared by 5 bases and J by 8 bases, with 7 bases between. CDR3 sequence: CASSWGDEQFF. CDR3 bases: TGTGCCAGCAGTTGGGGGGATGAGCAGTTCTTC.

The chain combines TRBV11-1 with TRBJ1-1, with unresolved D. The V and J ends lost 1 base and 2 bases respectively, with 8 bases between them. CDR3 length: 14 amino acids. Per the germline V gene, CDR1 is SGHAT and CDR2 is FQDESV (reference sequence). The CDR3 DNA reads TGTGCCAGCAGCTTAGTGTCCTTCAACACTGAAGCTTTCTTT. As protein: CASSLVSFNTEAFF.

This rearrangement joins TRBV27 to TRBJ2-2; TRBD2 aligns across 8 bases. Trimming took 5 bases from V and 4 from J; bases not matched to a gene: 15. The V gene's germline CDR1 is MNHEY and CDR2 SMNVEV (reference sequence). The CDR3 runs to 18 residues. The CDR3 spells CASSPLSPAGVTTGELFF. CDR3 nucleotides: TGTGCCAGCAGTCCCTTGTCCCCAGCGGGAGTAACCACCGGGGAGCTGTTTTTT.

This clone showed up many times. The V and J genes are TRBV10-3 and TRBJ2-7; D unresolved. The CDR3 sequence is 11 residues long. Trimming stripped 2 bases from V and 2 bases from J, with 1 base between. Germline lookup yields CDR1 ENHRY and CDR2 SYGVKD. The CDR3 region is CAISEAYEQYF. Written as DNA, the CDR3 is TGTGCCATCAGTGAGGCCTACGAGCAGTACTTC.

This chain connects TRBV28 to TRBJ1-2; 7 nucleotides line up with TRBD1. The V segment lost 8 bases and the J segment 2 bases; nucleotides outside the gene matches: 5. Germline V gene sequence: CDR1 MDHEN, CDR2 SYDVKM. The CDR3 has 13 residues. The CDR3, as DNA: TGTGCCAGCGGAATGACAGGGAACTATGGCTACACCTTC. It is translated as CASGMTGNYGYTF.

This rearrangement joins TRBV5-4 to TRBJ1-1; a weak D match, TRBD1 (5 bases). Trimming stripped 4 bases from V and 1 base from J, with 11 bases between. There are 14 residues in the CDR3. Germline-derived CDR1 and CDR2 are SGHNT and YYREEE (reference sequence). CDR3 DNA sequence: TGTGCCAGCAGCCCAGGGCATCAGAACACTGAAGCTTTCTTT. This gives the protein CASSPGHQNTEAFF.

The rearrangement joins TRBV7-3 to TRBJ2-7; D is perhaps TRBD2 (6 bases). Germline CDR1 reads SGHTA; CDR2 reads FQGTGA. This CDR3 spans 16 amino acids. The V end lost 1 base, the J end lost 3 bases, and 16 bases lay between the germline ends. CDR3 bases: TGTGCCAGCAGCTTAAAAGCGAGGACGGAGGGCTACGAGCAGTACTTC. Translating it yields CASSLKARTEGYEQYF.